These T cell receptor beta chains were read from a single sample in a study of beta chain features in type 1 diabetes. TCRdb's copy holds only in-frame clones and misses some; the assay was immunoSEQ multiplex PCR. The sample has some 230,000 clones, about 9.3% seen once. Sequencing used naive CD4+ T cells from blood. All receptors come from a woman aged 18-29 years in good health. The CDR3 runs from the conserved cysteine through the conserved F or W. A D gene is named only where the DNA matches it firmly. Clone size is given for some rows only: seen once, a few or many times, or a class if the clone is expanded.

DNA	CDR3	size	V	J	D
TGTGCCAGCAGCTCGTGGCAGGACAGGCTAGGGGGCTACACCTTC	CASSSWQDRLGGYTF	.	TRBV9	TRBJ1-2	TRBD1
TGTGCCAGCAGCTTACCGGGACTAATCCAAGAGACCCAGTACTTC	CASSLPGLIQETQYF	few	TRBV5-6	TRBJ2-5	TRBD2
TGTGCCAGCAGCTTAGAACTAGCGGGAGGGTACAATGAGCAGTTCTTC	CASSLELAGGYNEQFF	few	TRBV7-7	TRBJ2-1	TRBD2
TGTGCCAGCAGTAGACAGGGGGTTTACGAGCAGTACTTC	CASSRQGVYEQYF	.	TRBV6-5	TRBJ2-7	TRBD1
TGTGCCAGCAGCTCCCGACTAGCGGGAGACGTCAATGAGCAGTTCTTC	CASSSRLAGDVNEQFF	.	TRBV7-9	TRBJ2-1	TRBD2
TGTGCCAGCAGCTTCCGCGGGGGGGCCTACAATGAGCAGTTCTTC	CASSFRGGAYNEQFF	.	TRBV5-6	TRBJ2-1	TRBD2
TGCGCCAGCAGCTTGGGAGCGGGGCAAGAGACCCAGTACTTC	CASSLGAGQETQYF	.	TRBV5-1	TRBJ2-5	TRBD2
TGCGCCAGTGAGACAGGGGCGAGCTCTGGGGCCAACGTCCTGACTTTC	CASETGASSGANVLTF	few	TRBV5-1	TRBJ2-6	TRBD1
TGCGCCAGCAGCTTGGGAGGCAGCAATCAGCCCCAGCATTTT	CASSLGGSNQPQHF	few	TRBV5-1	TRBJ1-5	.
TGCGCCAGCAGCCCAAGAGGGCGGGGGGGCCTCACCGGGGAGCTGTTTTTT	CASSPRGRGGLTGELFF	.	TRBV4-1	TRBJ2-2	TRBD2
TGCGCCAGCAGCCCGGGACAGGGCTACTATGGCTACACCTTC	CASSPGQGYYGYTF	few	TRBV5-1	TRBJ1-2	TRBD1
TGTGCCAGCAGCTTATCCGGACAGGGCTATGGCTACACCTTC	CASSLSGQGYGYTF	.	TRBV7-6	TRBJ1-2	TRBD1
TGTGCCAGCAGCAGGAGGACAGGGGGGAACACTGAAGCTTTCTTT	CASSRRTGGNTEAFF	few	TRBV11-1	TRBJ1-1	TRBD1
TGTGCCTGGAGTAAGGAGGACTATGGCTACACCTTC	CAWSKEDYGYTF	few	TRBV30	TRBJ1-2	.
TGTGCCAGCTCACCAGTCAGGGCCCAGGGGCAGTTCTTC	CASSPVRAQGQFF	.	TRBV18	TRBJ2-1	.
TGTGCCAGCAGCTTAGCTGGGACCGGGACAGGGAACTCTGGGGCCAACGTCCTGACTTTC	CASSLAGTGTGNSGANVLTF	few	TRBV7-2	TRBJ2-6	TRBD1
TGTGCCAGCTCCCCACAGGGGGCTCGGGGGAACACTGAAGCTTTCTTT	CASSPQGARGNTEAFF	few	TRBV18	TRBJ1-1	TRBD1
TGCGCCAGCAGCTTGGTGACAGGGCAGGAGACCCAGTACTTC	CASSLVTGQETQYF	.	TRBV5-1	TRBJ2-5	TRBD1
TGCGCCAGCAGCGACAGGGACACCACCGGGGAGCTGTTTTTT	CASSDRDTTGELFF	.	TRBV5-1	TRBJ2-2	TRBD1
TGTGCCAGCAGACAGGGGAGCAATCAGCCCCAGCATTTT	CASRQGSNQPQHF	few	TRBV7-8	TRBJ1-5	TRBD1
TGTGCCTGGACTAAGGGACTAGCGGGATCAGAGACCCAGTACTTC	CAWTKGLAGSETQYF	few	TRBV30	TRBJ2-5	TRBD2
TGTGCCAGCAGCCCAGCCAGCCAGGTAAGGGAGACCTACGAGCAGTACTTC	CASSPASQVRETYEQYF	few	TRBV5-6	TRBJ2-7	.
TGTGCCAGCTCACCATCCGGGACAGGGGGCAATGAGCAGTTCTTC	CASSPSGTGGNEQFF	.	TRBV18	TRBJ2-1	TRBD1
TGTGCCATCAGTGACGACAGGGAACAGACCCAGTACTTC	CAISDDREQTQYF	.	TRBV6-1	TRBJ2-5	TRBD1